Presented here are 9 T cell receptor beta chains from one specimen sequenced in a study of Ad26.COV2.S vaccination and SARS-CoV-2 variants. Sequencing was performed with immunoSEQ multiplex PCR; in TCRdb, only in-frame clones are kept and a portion is missing. The sample has some 340,000 clones, 70% to 90% seen once. Treatment: 15 to 20 received Ad26.COV2.S at low or high dose, single or two shots; roughly five received placebo; per-sample allocation not given. The investigators took samples on day 63 after the first vaccine or placebo injection. This material consisted of peripheral blood, taken in a trial of Ad26.COV2.S vaccine versus placebo. The receptors were gathered from a person between 18 and 59 years old who received the Ad26.COV2.S COVID-19 vaccine or a placebo.

Only a few counts were recorded for this clone. This rearrangement joins TRBV2 to TRBJ1-2; TRBD1 aligns across 7 bases. CDR3 length: 14 residues. Germline assignment: CDR1 SNHLY and CDR2 FYNNEI. Trimming took 5 bases from V and 3 from J; bases not matched to a gene: 6. The chain's CDR3 is CASSQTGSYYGYTF. The CDR3 nucleotides are TGTGCCAGCAGTCAGACAGGGAGCTACTATGGCTACACCTTC.

J is TRBJ2-7 and V is TRBV2; D uncertain. Germline lookup yields CDR1 SNHLY and CDR2 FYNNEI. V was clipped by 6 bases and J by 2 bases, with 17 bases between them. This CDR3 comprises 15 residues. CDR3 loop: CASRTHAVGPYEQYF. The DNA of the CDR3 is TGTGCCAGCAGGACCCATGCAGTTGGGCCCTACGAGCAGTACTTC.

The V call is TRBV3-1 (or the pseudogene TRBV3-2), the J call TRBJ2-3; 7 positions match TRBD2. Germline V gene sequence: CDR1 LGHDT, CDR2 YNNKEL (reference sequence). CDR3 size: 15 residues. V gave up 5 bases and J gave up 0 bases; unmatched junction bases: 5. CDR3 protein: CASSYRGGSTDTQYF. As DNA, the CDR3 is TGTGCCAGCAGCTACCGCGGGGGTAGCACAGATACGCAGTATTTT.

With regard to this clone: The sample contains more than one DNA sequence encoding this CDR3. This chain links TRBV5-1 with TRBJ2-7; 10 bases agree with TRBD2. Germline assignment: CDR1 SGHRS and CDR2 YFSETQ. V gave up 0 bases and J gave up 6 bases; unmatched junction bases: 3. The CDR3 contains 14 residues. CDR3 region: CASSLEASGGEQYF. CDR3 DNA: TGCGCCAGCAGCTTGGAAGCTAGCGGGGGCGAGCAGTACTTC. Combining the CDR3 with reference TRBV5-1 and TRBJ2-7 gives the whole variable domain KAGVTQTPRYLIKTRGQQVTLSCSPISGHRSVSWYQQTPGQGLQFLFEYFSETQRNKGNFPGRFSGRQFSNSRSEMNVSTLELGDSALYLCASSLEASGGEQYFGPGTRLTVT.

The V and J genes are TRBV5-1 and TRBJ1-5; 7 bases are a match to TRBD1. Trimming cost V 0 bases and J 6 bases; bases outside gene matches: 6. The CDR3 totals 15 residues. Germline V lookup: CDR1 SGHRS, CDR2 YFSETQ. The CDR3 bases are TGCGCCAGCAGCTTGGGAACAGGGGCGGGTCAGCCCCAGCATTTT. Residues: CASSLGTGAGQPQHF.

The chain recombines TRBV7-2 with TRBJ2-7, with 8 bases lining up with TRBD2. Losses at the gene ends were 0 bases for V and 7 bases for J; bases not matched to a gene: 8. There are 15 residues in the CDR3. Germline V gives CDR1 SGHTA, CDR2 FQGNSA. CDR3 amino acids: CASSLAGGGAGEQYF. DNA for the CDR3: TGTGCCAGCAGCTTAGCCGGGGGGGGTGCCGGGGAGCAGTACTTC.

The rearrangement links TRBV13 to TRBJ2-7; no firm D call. V was clipped by 0 bases and J by 4 bases, with 4 bases between them. The length of the CDR3 is 12 residues. Germline V lookup: CDR1 PRHDT, CDR2 FYEKMQ (reference sequence). CDR3 nucleotides: TGTGCCAGCAGCTTAGGTAGATACGAGCAGTACTTC. Its translation: CASSLGRYEQYF.

This rearrangement joins TRBV19 to TRBJ1-5; D is unresolved. There are 15 residues in the CDR3. The germline V gene encodes CDR1 LNHDA and CDR2 SQIVND (reference sequence). The V end was cut by 3 bases, the J end by 0 bases, with 9 bases between. The CDR3 nucleotides are TGTGCCAGTAGTATCGGGCAGCCTAGCAATCAGCCCCAGCATTTT. It yields the protein CASSIGQPSNQPQHF.

The gene calls are TRBV2 and TRBJ1-4; D gene unclear. CDR3 size: 12 residues. Trimming pared 6 bases from V and 7 bases from J, leaving 9 bases between. From germline, CDR1 is SNHLY and CDR2 FYNNEI. The CDR3 protein is CASSYASEKLFF. Here the CDR3 DNA reads TGTGCCAGCAGCTACGCTTCTGAAAAACTGTTTTTT.